Listed below are T cell receptor beta chains from one sample, sequenced in a study of vaccination effects on CD4 cells after COVID-19. The data were produced by immunoSEQ multiplex PCR, yet TCRdb's version contains in-frame clones alone and is incomplete. This sample has around 53,000 clones, with around three quarters found just once. These receptors lack a known antigen. The input for sequencing was CD4+ T cells from PBMCs cultured without peptide, taken after COVID-19 vaccination. These receptors originate from a human donor who had a prior SARS-CoV-2 infection. CDR3s include the opening cysteine and the closing phenylalanine or tryptophan. A D gene is named only where the DNA matches it firmly. Clone size is given for some rows only: seen once, a few or many times, or a class if the clone is expanded.

d_gene	abundance	j_gene	v_gene	len	CDR3aa	CDR3nt
-	few	TRBJ1-2	TRBV5-1	14	CASSPSLDSYGYTF	TGCGCCAGCAGCCCCTCCCTGGACAGCTATGGCTACACCTTC
-	-	TRBJ1-1	TRBV5-6	14	CASSLTRRNTEAFF	TGTGCCAGCAGCTTGACACGGAGGAACACTGAAGCTTTCTTT
TRBD1	-	TRBJ1-4	TRBV9	15	CASSNRQGINEKLFF	TGTGCCAGCAGCAACCGACAGGGAATTAATGAAAAACTGTTTTTT
-	few	TRBJ1-2	TRBV30	14	CAWSVGPGLGGYTF	TGTGCCTGGAGTGTAGGCCCCGGGCTTGGCGGCTACACCTTC
TRBD1	-	TRBJ2-7	TRBV15	18	CATSRGVFGQGERYEQYF	TGTGCCACCAGCAGAGGTGTATTCGGACAGGGGGAACGTTACGAGCAGTACTTC
-	-	TRBJ2-7	TRBV7-9	14	CASSLSGNTYEQYF	TGTGCCAGCAGCTTATCAGGGAACACCTACGAGCAGTACTTC
TRBD2	-	TRBJ2-7	TRBV7-2	16	CASSLTRLATDYEQYF	TGTGCCAGCAGCTTAACCCGACTAGCGACCGACTACGAGCAGTACTTC
TRBD1	-	TRBJ2-7	TRBV7-6	15	CASSKDRGFTYEQYF	TGTGCCAGCAGCAAAGACAGGGGCTTTACCTACGAGCAGTACTTC
-	-	TRBJ1-1	TRBV18	14	CASSPTTRNTEAFF	TGTGCCAGCTCACCTACCACTCGGAACACTGAAGCTTTCTTT
-	-	TRBJ2-5	TRBV5-1	13	CASTVDVEVTQYF	TGCGCCAGCACCGTGGATGTGGAAGTGACCCAGTACTTC
-	once	TRBJ2-5	TRBV29-1	13	CSVGGLGLETQYF	TGCAGCGTTGGAGGGTTGGGTTTGGAGACCCAGTACTTC
-	few	TRBJ2-7	TRBV30	12	CAWSTTGYEQYF	TGTGCCTGGAGTACGACCGGCTACGAGCAGTACTTC
TRBD1	-	TRBJ1-1	TRBV2	15	CASSSTGGAFGGAFF	TGTGCCAGCAGTTCCACAGGGGGCGCTTTCGGGGGGGCTTTCTTT
-	few	TRBJ1-5	TRBV2	14	CASSGEVKAQPQHF	TGTGCCAGCAGTGGCGAAGTTAAGGCCCAGCCCCAGCATTTT
-	-	TRBJ1-1	TRBV18	15	CASSYPSGRNTEAFF	TGTGCCAGCTCTTACCCCTCAGGGAGGAACACTGAAGCTTTCTTT
-	-	TRBJ2-1	TRBV10-3	15	CAISEGQPYYNEQFF	TGTGCCATCAGTGAGGGACAACCCTACTACAATGAGCAGTTCTTC
TRBD1	-	TRBJ1-1	TRBV5-4	13	CASTVTGGTEAFF	TGTGCCAGCACCGTGACAGGGGGCACTGAAGCTTTCTTT
-	-	TRBJ2-6	TRBV4-2	17	CASSQDGPFSGANVLTF	TGTGCCAGCAGCCAAGACGGACCCTTCTCTGGGGCCAACGTCCTGACTTTC
-	few	TRBJ2-5	TRBV3-1/TRBV3-2	15	CASSSTGHAQETQYF	TGTGCCAGCAGCTCGACAGGACACGCACAAGAGACCCAGTACTTC
-	-	TRBJ2-7	TRBV2	14	CASSDIGGAYEQYF	TGTGCCAGCAGTGATATCGGGGGAGCCTACGAGCAGTACTTC
-	-	TRBJ2-7	TRBV9	16	CASSPNRDNNRYEQYF	TGTGCCAGCAGCCCCAACCGGGACAACAACCGCTACGAGCAGTACTTC
-	-	TRBJ1-4	TRBV6-7	13	CASRRLGREKLFF	TGTGCCAGCAGACGACTAGGGCGTGAAAAACTGTTTTTT
TRBD2	few	TRBJ2-5	TRBV14	15	CASKVRAGVQETQYF	TGTGCCAGCAAGGTTCGAGCGGGGGTGCAAGAGACCCAGTACTTC
-	-	TRBJ1-5	TRBV15	17	CATSRDYLGAGNQPQHF	TGTGCCACCAGCAGAGATTATTTGGGGGCGGGCAATCAGCCCCAGCATTTT
-	-	TRBJ2-3	TRBV5-6	14	CASSLREPPDTQYF	TGTGCCAGCAGCCTCCGGGAGCCCCCAGATACGCAGTATTTT
-	-	TRBJ1-6	TRBV9	15	CASSATGSDNSPLHF	TGTGCCAGCAGCGCGACAGGTTCGGATAATTCACCCCTCCACTTT
TRBD2	few	TRBJ2-7	TRBV5-1	15	CASSLLAGGIYEQYF	TGCGCCAGCAGCTTACTAGCGGGAGGTATTTACGAGCAGTACTTC
-	-	TRBJ2-7	TRBV10-1	15	CASSEICAYSYEQYF	TGCGCCAGCAGTGAGATCTGCGCTTACTCCTACGAGCAGTACTTC
-	-	TRBJ2-7	TRBV30	13	CAWVRVGSYEQYF	TGTGCCTGGGTTCGAGTAGGCTCCTACGAGCAGTACTTC
TRBD2	once	TRBJ2-5	TRBV9	16	CASSVGLAGGPETQYF	TGTGCCAGCAGCGTAGGCCTAGCGGGGGGGCCAGAGACCCAGTACTTC
-	few	TRBJ1-5	TRBV19	15	CASSIDTSYDQPQHF	TGTGCCAGTAGTATAGACACTTCTTACGATCAGCCCCAGCATTTT
-	-	TRBJ1-6	TRBV4-3	15	CASSQDRGVWSPLHF	TGCGCCAGCAGCCAAGATCGGGGGGTATGGTCACCCCTCCACTTT
-	-	TRBJ2-3	TRBV7-6	14	CASRENPSTDTQYF	TGTGCCAGCAGGGAGAACCCTAGCACAGATACGCAGTATTTT
-	-	TRBJ1-2	TRBV29-1	15	CSVARYRVSDYGYTF	TGCAGCGTTGCTAGATACAGGGTGTCGGACTATGGCTACACCTTC
-	-	TRBJ2-3	TRBV9	13	CASSVGVTDTQYF	TGTGCCAGCAGCGTGGGGGTGACAGATACGCAGTATTTT
-	-	TRBJ2-1	TRBV12-3/TRBV12-4	12	CASRGRRGEQFF	TGTGCCAGCAGAGGGAGGCGAGGTGAGCAGTTCTTC
-	-	TRBJ2-1	TRBV4-1	16	CASSQGPKGRHNEQFF	TGCGCCAGCAGCCAAGGCCCTAAGGGGCGTCACAATGAGCAGTTCTTC